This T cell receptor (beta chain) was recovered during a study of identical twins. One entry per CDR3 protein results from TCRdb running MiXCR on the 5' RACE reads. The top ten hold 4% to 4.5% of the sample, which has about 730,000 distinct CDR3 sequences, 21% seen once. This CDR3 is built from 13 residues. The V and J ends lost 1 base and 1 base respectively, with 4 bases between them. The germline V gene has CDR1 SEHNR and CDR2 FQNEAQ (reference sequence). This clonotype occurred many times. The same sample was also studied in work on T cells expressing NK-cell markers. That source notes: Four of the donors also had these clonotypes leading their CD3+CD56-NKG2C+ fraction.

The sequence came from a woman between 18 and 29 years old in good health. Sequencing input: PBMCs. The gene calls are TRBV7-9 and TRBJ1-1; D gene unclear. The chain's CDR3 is CASSLETNTEAFF. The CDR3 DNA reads TGTGCCAGCAGCTTAGAAACGAACACTGAAGCTTTCTTT.